Below are 5 T cell receptor beta chains sequenced from a single sample in a study of metastatic and nonmetastatic thyroid tumors. No patient received treatment before thyroid surgery. MiXCR re-clonotyped the PCR reads for TCRdb. The sample carries roughly 25,000 clones, under 25% recorded once. Input material: blood. The receptor set was obtained from a male donor with papillary thyroid cancer or a benign thyroid nodule (not recorded which). Some clones in this sample may be carry-over from other donors' samples.

This CDR3 is CSARVALAETGEQFF. The DNA of the CDR3 is TGCAGTGCTAGAGTGGCACTAGCGGAGACCGGTGAGCAGTTCTTC. The V call is TRBV20-1, the J call TRBJ2-1; 8 positions match TRBD2. CDR3 length: 15 residues. The V segment lost 1 base and the J segment 9 bases; nucleotides outside the gene matches: 11. The germline CDR1 and CDR2 sequences are DFQATT and SNEGSKA (reference sequence).

This clone was seen more than once but under ten times. The chain is built from TRBV19 and TRBJ2-7; 7 positions match TRBD1. Trimming cost V 4 bases and J 7 bases; bases outside gene matches: 7. This CDR3 is 13 amino acids long. From germline, CDR1 is LNHDA and CDR2 SQIVND (reference sequence). The CDR3 here is CASSTGTAGEQYF. The DNA of the CDR3 is TGTGCCAGTAGTACAGGGACAGCTGGGGAGCAGTACTTC.

This clone occurred many times. The chain recombines TRBV5-1 with TRBJ1-5; maybe TRBD1 (6 bases). V was pared by 0 bases and J by 2 bases, with 9 bases between. This CDR3 comprises 15 residues. The V gene's germline CDR1 is SGHRS and CDR2 YFSETQ. The CDR3 loop reads CASSLGAGGNQPQHF. CDR3 coding DNA: TGCGCCAGCAGCTTGGGGGCAGGGGGCAATCAGCCCCAGCATTTT. Full variable domain (rest looked up from reference TRBV5-1 and TRBJ1-5): KAGVTQTPRYLIKTRGQQVTLSCSPISGHRSVSWYQQTPGQGLQFLFEYFSETQRNKGNFPGRFSGRQFSNSRSEMNVSTLELGDSALYLCASSLGAGGNQPQHFGDGTRLSIL.

The chain links TRBV4-3 to TRBJ2-7; possibly TRBD1 for D (5 bases). The V gene lost 0 bases and the J gene lost 5 bases, with 17 bases spanning the gap. This CDR3 is built from 16 residues. Germline loops: CDR1 LGHNA, CDR2 YSLEER. The CDR3 is CASSQEEGAGANEQYF. The DNA of the CDR3 is TGCGCCAGCAGCCAAGAAGAAGGGGCTGGGGCCAACGAGCAGTACTTC.

This clone was counted ten times or more. This chain connects TRBV11-2 to TRBJ2-1; no reliable D call. Germline loops: CDR1 SGHAT, CDR2 FQNNGV. With 0 bases removed from V and 10 bases from J, the gap between germline ends came to 13 bases. This CDR3 spans 14 amino acids. The CDR3 DNA is TGTGCCAGCAGCTTAGATCTTTATTCGGCGGAGCAGTTCTTC. As protein: CASSLDLYSAEQFF.